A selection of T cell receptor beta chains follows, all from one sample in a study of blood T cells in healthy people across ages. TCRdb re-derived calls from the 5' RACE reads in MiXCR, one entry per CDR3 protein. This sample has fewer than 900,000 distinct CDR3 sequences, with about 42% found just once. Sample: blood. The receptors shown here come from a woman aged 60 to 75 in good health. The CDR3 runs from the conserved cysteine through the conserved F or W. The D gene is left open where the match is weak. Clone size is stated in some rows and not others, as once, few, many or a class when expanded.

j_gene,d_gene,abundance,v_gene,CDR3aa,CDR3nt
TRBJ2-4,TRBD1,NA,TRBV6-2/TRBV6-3,CASGRRPGGADIQYF,TGTGCCAGCGGGCGAAGACCAGGGGGTGCTGACATTCAGTACTTC
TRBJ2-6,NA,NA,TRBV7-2,CASSLESSSGANVLTF,TGTGCCAGCAGCTTAGAGTCCAGCTCTGGGGCCAACGTCCTGACTTTC
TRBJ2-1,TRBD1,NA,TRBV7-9,CASVRDSSYNEQFF,TGTGCCAGCGTCCGGGACAGCTCCTACAATGAGCAGTTCTTC
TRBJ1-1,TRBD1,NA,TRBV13,CASSLDRGAVAFF,TGTGCCAGCAGCCTCGACAGGGGTGCGGTTGCTTTCTTT
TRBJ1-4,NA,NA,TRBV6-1,CASSASLGREKLFF,TGTGCCAGCAGTGCATCCTTGGGACGGGAAAAACTGTTTTTT
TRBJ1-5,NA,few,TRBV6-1,CASSAVRGAGNQPQHF,TGTGCCAGCAGTGCGGTTCGCGGGGCTGGCAATCAGCCCCAGCATTTT
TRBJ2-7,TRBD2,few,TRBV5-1,CASSSVAGGLEQYF,TGCGCCAGCAGCTCGGTGGCGGGAGGGCTCGAGCAGTACTTC
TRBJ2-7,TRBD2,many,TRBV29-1,CSVAAGVYEQYF,TGCAGCGTTGCGGCGGGAGTCTACGAGCAGTACTTC
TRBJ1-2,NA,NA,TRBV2,CASSEGDGRYGYTF,TGTGCCAGCAGTGAAGGGGACGGTCGCTATGGCTACACCTTC
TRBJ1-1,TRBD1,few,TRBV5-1,CASSIRTGGNTEAFF,TGCGCCAGCAGCATCCGGACAGGGGGGAACACTGAAGCTTTCTTT
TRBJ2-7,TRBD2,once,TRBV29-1,CSAREGLSYEQYF,TGCAGCGCGCGGGAGGGCCTCAGCTACGAGCAGTACTTC
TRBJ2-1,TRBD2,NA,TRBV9,CASSVVSGGPQFF,TGTGCCAGCAGCGTAGTTAGCGGGGGGCCCCAGTTCTTC
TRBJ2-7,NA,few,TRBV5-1,CASSLARGFEQYF,TGCGCCAGCAGCTTGGCAAGGGGTTTCGAGCAGTACTTC